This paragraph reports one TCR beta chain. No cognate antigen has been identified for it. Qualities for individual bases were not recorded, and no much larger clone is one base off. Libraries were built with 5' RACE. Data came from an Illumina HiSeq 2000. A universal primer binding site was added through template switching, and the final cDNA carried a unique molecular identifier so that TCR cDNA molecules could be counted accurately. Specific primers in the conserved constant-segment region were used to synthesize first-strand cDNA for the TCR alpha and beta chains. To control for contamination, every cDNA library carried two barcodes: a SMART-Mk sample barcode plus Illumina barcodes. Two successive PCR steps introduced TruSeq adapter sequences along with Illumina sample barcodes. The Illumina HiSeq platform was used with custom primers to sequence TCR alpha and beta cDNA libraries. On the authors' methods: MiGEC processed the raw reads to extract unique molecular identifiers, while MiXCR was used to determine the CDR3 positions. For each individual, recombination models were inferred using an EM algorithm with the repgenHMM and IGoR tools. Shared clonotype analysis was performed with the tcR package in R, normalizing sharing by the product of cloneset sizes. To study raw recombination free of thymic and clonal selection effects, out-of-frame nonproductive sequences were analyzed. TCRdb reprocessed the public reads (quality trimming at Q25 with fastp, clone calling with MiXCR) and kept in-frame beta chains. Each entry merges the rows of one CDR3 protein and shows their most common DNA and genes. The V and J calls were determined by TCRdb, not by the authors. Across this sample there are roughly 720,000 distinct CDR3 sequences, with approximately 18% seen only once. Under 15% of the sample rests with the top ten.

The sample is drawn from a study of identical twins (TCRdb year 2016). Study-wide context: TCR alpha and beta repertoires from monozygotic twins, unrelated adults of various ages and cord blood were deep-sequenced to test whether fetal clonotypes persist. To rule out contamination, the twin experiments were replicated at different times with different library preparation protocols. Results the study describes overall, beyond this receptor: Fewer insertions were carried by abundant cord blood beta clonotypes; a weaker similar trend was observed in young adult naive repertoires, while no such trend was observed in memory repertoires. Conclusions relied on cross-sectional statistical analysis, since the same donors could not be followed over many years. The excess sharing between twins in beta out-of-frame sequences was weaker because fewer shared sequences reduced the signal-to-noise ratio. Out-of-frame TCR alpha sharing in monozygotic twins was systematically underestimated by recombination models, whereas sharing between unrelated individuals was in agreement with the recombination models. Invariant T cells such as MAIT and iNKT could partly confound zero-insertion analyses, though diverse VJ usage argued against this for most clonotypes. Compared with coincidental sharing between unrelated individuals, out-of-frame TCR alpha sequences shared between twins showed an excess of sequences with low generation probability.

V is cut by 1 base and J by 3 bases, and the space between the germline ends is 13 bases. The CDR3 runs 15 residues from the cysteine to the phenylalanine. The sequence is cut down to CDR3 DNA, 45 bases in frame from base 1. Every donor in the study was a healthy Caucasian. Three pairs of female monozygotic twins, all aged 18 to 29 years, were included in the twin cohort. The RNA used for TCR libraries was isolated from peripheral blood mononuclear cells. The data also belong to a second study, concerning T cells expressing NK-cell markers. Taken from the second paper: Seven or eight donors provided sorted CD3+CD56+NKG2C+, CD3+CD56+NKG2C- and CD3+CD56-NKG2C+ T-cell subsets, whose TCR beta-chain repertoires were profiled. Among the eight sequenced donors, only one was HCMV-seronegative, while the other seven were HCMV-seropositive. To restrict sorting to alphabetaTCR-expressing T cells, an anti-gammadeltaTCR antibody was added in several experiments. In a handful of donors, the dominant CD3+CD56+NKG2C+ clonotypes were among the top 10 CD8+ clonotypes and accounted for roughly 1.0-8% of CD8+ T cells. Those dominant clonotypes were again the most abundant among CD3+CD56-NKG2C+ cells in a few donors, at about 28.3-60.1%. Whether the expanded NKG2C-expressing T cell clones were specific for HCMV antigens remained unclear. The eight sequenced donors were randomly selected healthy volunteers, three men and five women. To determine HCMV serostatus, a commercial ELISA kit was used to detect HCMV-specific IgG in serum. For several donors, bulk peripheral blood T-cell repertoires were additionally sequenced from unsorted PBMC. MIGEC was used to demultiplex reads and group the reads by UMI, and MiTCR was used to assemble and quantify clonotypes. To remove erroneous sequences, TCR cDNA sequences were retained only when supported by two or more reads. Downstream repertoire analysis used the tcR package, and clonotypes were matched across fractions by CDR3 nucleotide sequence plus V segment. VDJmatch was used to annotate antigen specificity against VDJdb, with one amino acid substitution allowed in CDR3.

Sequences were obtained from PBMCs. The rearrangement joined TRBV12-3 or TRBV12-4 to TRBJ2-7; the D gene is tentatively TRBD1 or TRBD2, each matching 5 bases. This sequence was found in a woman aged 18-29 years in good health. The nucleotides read TGTGCCAGCAGTTTAGGGGGACCGAGGATCTACGAGCAGTACTTC. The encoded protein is CASSLGGPRIYEQYF.